The 3 T cell receptor beta chains below come from one sample, sequenced in a study of post-analysis software for immune sequencing data. Unique-molecular-identifier-tagged TCR beta cDNA libraries were used. TCRdb re-called the PCR reads through MiXCR, storing one row per CDR3 protein. The sample yields 150,000 to 200,000 distinct CDR3 sequences, 30% seen once. Whole-study results and caveats: There were a few TRBV segments more frequent in patients than controls, and TRBV5-6, TRBV5-1 and TRBV20-1 were among them.

Their target antigens are unknown. The specimen was blood. Receptors originate from a girl aged 10-17 years with multiple sclerosis.

To note about this clonotype: A much bigger clone sits one base away, suggesting this may be a read error. The chain links TRBV2 to TRBJ2-7; D call uncertain. The CDR3 has 13 residues. Germline V gives CDR1 SNHLY, CDR2 FYNNEI. V was pared by 4 bases and J by 7 bases, with 14 bases between. CDR3 DNA: TGTGCCAGCAGTGTAGGGTCGGGCATTGAGCAGTACTTC. It encodes CASSVGSGIEQYF.

The V and J genes are TRBV7-8 and TRBJ2-1, with TRBD2 identical over 8 bases. V was clipped by 2 bases and J by 10 bases; unmatched bases: 7. The CDR3 sequence is 14 residues long. Germline assignment: CDR1 SGHVS and CDR2 FQNEAQ. CDR3 nucleotides: TGTGCCAGCAGCTTAAGCGGGAGCTCCTACGAGCAGTTCTTC. Its translation is CASSLSGSSYEQFF.

In regard to this clonotype: This clone may be a read error of a much larger clone one base away. The V and J genes are TRBV27 and TRBJ1-2; D call uncertain. The germline V and J ends were trimmed by 7 bases and 5 bases, with 26 bases remaining between them. This CDR3 contains 17 residues. Germline loops: CDR1 MNHEY, CDR2 SMNVEV (reference sequence). The CDR3 DNA is TGTGCCAGCACCACCTTGGGGTGCGGGAAAGCGCTTTATGGCTACACCTTC. This sequence encodes CASTTLGCGKALYGYTF.